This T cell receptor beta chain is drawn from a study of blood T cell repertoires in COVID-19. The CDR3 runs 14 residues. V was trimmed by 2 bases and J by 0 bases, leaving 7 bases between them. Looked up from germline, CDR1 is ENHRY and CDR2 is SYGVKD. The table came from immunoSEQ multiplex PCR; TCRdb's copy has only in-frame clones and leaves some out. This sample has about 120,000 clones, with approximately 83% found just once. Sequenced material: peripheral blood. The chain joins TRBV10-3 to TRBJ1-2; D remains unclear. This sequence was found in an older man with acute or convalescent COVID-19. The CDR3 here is CAISEGTPNYGYTF. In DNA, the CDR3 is TGTGCCATCAGTGAGGGCACCCCTAACTATGGCTACACCTTC.